This T cell receptor (beta chain) is drawn from a study of CD8 T cells in ankylosing spondylitis. The study's findings and limits: Among TCR beta sequences, a motif of several highly homologous variants appeared characteristic of ankylosing spondylitis blood. Enrichment of disease-linked clones was reportedly significant in matched ankylosing spondylitis synovial fluid. Peripheral blood samples showed relatively rare disease-linked clones, and these clones were CD8+.

This clonotype was found a few times. What it recognizes is unknown. Quantitative 5'-RACE with molecular barcodes generated TCR beta libraries. Each CDR3 protein is one row after TCRdb ran MiXCR on the 5' RACE reads. The table includes approximately 35,000 distinct CDR3 sequences, 13% to 15% detected once. V lost 1 base, J lost 7 bases, and 11 bases lay in between. CDR1 and CDR2 from the germline V gene are SNHLY and FYNNEI. This CDR3 is 14 amino acids long. The origin of this receptor is a male donor with ankylosing spondylitis or in good health (not recorded which). The chain couples TRBV2 to TRBJ2-1; D ambiguous. Sequencing was done on a sample of blood. The CDR3 sequence: CASSEDSKGNEQFF. CDR3 DNA sequence: TGTGCCAGCAGTGAAGACAGTAAGGGTAATGAGCAGTTCTTC.